Below are 5 T cell receptor beta chains sequenced from a single sample in a study of molecular identifiers for immune sequencing clone quantification. Via MiXCR, TCRdb re-called the PCR reads, giving one row per CDR3 protein. The data contain several thousand distinct CDR3 sequences, about 30% of them singletons. The sample taken for sequencing was naive CD8+ T cells from blood, with Jurkat cell RNA spiked in. Subset in this sample: FACS-sorted CD8+CD4-CCR7+CD45RA+ naive T cells. The receptors shown here come from a human donor in good health. Some libraries in this study had Jurkat cell RNA spiked in.

A word on this clonotype: A read error may explain this, as a much larger clone is one base away. This chain links TRBV6-5 with TRBJ2-7; D may be TRBD1 (5 bases). The germline V gene has CDR1 MNHEY and CDR2 SVGAGI. The length of the CDR3 is 16 residues. The CDR3 region has the DNA TGTGCCAGCAGCCGACAACACCAGGGATTAACCTACGAGCAGCACTTC. This encodes CASSRQHQGLTYEQHF.

This chain connects TRBV20-1 to TRBJ2-3, with D perhaps TRBD1 or TRBD2 (6 bases each). The CDR3 has 15 amino acids. The germline V and J ends were trimmed by 5 bases and 5 bases, with 20 bases remaining between them. The germline CDR1 and CDR2 sequences are DFQATT and SNEGSKA (reference sequence). As DNA, the CDR3 is TGCAGTGCTGGCCGATTAGCGGAGGGGGAAGATACGCAGTATTTT. Residues: CSAGRLAEGEDTQYF.

To note about this clonotype: This clone may be a read error of a much larger clone one base away. Written as DNA, the CDR3 is TGTGCCAGCAGCTTAGCAGGGGCCTACGAGCAGTACTTC. Protein: CASSLAGAYEQYF. V usage is TRBV11-1 and J usage is TRBJ2-7; D is possibly TRBD1 (5 bases). V was cut by 0 bases and J by 2 bases, with 5 bases left in between. CDR1 is SGHAT and CDR2 is FQDESV in the germline V gene (reference sequence). The length of the CDR3 is 13 residues. The whole variable domain, remainder taken from reference TRBV11-1 and TRBJ2-7, is EAEVAQSPRYKITEKSQAVAFWCDPISGHATLYWYRQILGQGPELLVQFQDESVVDDSQLPKDRFSAERLKGVDSTLKIQPAELGDSAMYLCASSLAGAYEQYFGPGTRLTVT.

The chain has TRBV4-3 and TRBJ2-5; 11 nucleotides agree with TRBD2. V shed 2 bases, J shed 2 bases, and the junction held 4 bases outside the gene matches. This CDR3 has 16 residues. The germline CDR1 and CDR2 sequences are LGHNA and YSLEER. CDR3 loop: CASSQKLAGGQETQYF. In nucleotides, the CDR3 is TGCGCCAGCAGCCAAAAATTAGCGGGAGGGCAAGAGACCCAGTACTTC.

V is TRBV27 and J is TRBJ2-3; D unresolved. This CDR3 has 10 residues. The germline V gene has CDR1 MNHEY and CDR2 SMNVEV (reference sequence). V was shortened by 6 bases and J by 4 bases, with 2 bases between the two germline ends. The CDR3 bases are TGTGCCAGCAGAGCAGATACGCAGTATTTT. Translated, it gives CASRADTQYF.